This TCR beta chain derives from a study of blood T cell repertoires in COVID-19. This clone was counted a few times. Source study methods: Counts of nucleated cells, estimated from reference gene primer amplification, were obtained. The protocol was immunoSEQ multiplex PCR, while the TCRdb copy is restricted to in-frame clones and leaves out a portion. V, J and clone size reflect that table, while D and trimming were determined from the DNA. The sample includes roughly 180,000 clones, roughly 80% of them seen just once. This sequence was found in a woman aged 35 to 49 with acute COVID-19. The sequenced sample was PBMCs or T cells enriched from blood (not recorded which).

The CDR3 sequence is CASSPPGGSWEQYF. The CDR3 DNA is TGTGCCAGCTCACCACCCGGAGGTAGCTGGGAGCAGTACTTC. The chain couples TRBV18 to TRBJ2-7; TRBD2 might be the D (5 bases). The CDR3 spans 14 residues. In germline, CDR1 is KGHSH, CDR2 LQKENI. V was clipped by 0 bases and J by 7 bases, with 13 bases between them. Filled out from reference TRBV18 and TRBJ2-7, the complete variable domain reads NAGVMQNPRHLVRRRGQEARLRCSPMKGHSHVYWYRQLPEEGLKFMVYLQKENIIDESGMPKERFSAEFPKEGPSILRIQQVVRGDSAAYFCASSPPGGSWEQYFGPGTRLTVT.